The TCR beta chain under discussion was sequenced for a study of regulatory T cells in long-lasting Graves disease. Study information: Patients newly diagnosed with Graves' had been on antithyroid drugs for under 3 months. Broader study findings: Newly diagnosed Graves' patients had higher TCR diversity than persistent ones.

Stated time point: newly diagnosed GD, antithyroid drugs for less than 3 months. The TCR library used RNA extracted from PBMCs. Building of the TCR beta libraries involved iRepertoire HTBI primers and Arm-PCR of CDR3 regions. TCRdb called the multiplex PCR reads again in MiXCR, with one record for every CDR3 protein. The table has 350,000 to 450,000 distinct CDR3 sequences, just under 15% seen once. Concerning this clonotype itself: The antigen is unknown.

These same data were also listed under a study on T cells in Graves' hyperthyroidism and ophthalmopathy. That investigation notes: Diagnostic decisions used clinical symptoms, serum thyroxine and TRAb, thyroid ultrasound and orbital computed tomography. Primed by the HTBI set, a first-round RT-PCR was run on the TCR CDR3.

This TCR came from a woman aged 30 to 39 with Graves disease. The sequenced sample was peripheral blood mononuclear cells (PBMCs), obtained at new diagnosis, from a patient treated with antithyroid drugs.

In DNA, the CDR3 is TGTGCCAGTAGTACCTACGGGAGAATAGAGACCCAGTACTTC. This gives the protein CASSTYGRIETQYF. The V gene is TRBV19, the J gene TRBJ2-5, with D tentatively TRBD2 (6 bases). V was shortened by 4 bases and J by 4 bases, with 13 bases between the two germline ends. The CDR3 is 14 amino acids. Germline CDR1 LNHDA, CDR2 SQIVND (reference sequence).